These 11 T cell receptor beta chains were sequenced from one sample in a study of T cells in Graves' hyperthyroidism and ophthalmopathy. Amplification yielded TCR beta CDR3 regions, with RNA transcripts as the source. HTBI primers were the set used in a first-round RT-PCR of the TCR CDR3. Each CDR3 protein is one row after TCRdb ran MiXCR on the multiplex PCR reads. The sample lists 600,000 to 850,000 distinct CDR3 sequences; under 20% were seen once. Input material: blood. These receptors were obtained from a woman aged 45-65 years with Graves' hyperthyroidism that later progressed to Graves' ophthalmopathy.

This clonotype has more than one count but fewer than ten. The V and J genes are TRBV11-2 and TRBJ1-6; D is ambiguous. The length of the CDR3 is 12 residues. Germline-derived CDR1 and CDR2 are SGHAT and FQNNGV. Trimming removed 6 bases from V and 10 bases from J, with 10 bases in between. The CDR3 region has the DNA TGTGCCAGCAGTGACCCCAGCTCACCCCTCCACTTT. It encodes CASSDPSSPLHF.

The rearrangement links TRBV7-2 to TRBJ1-2, with a possible D match to TRBD1 (5 bases). Trimming removed 4 bases at V and 7 bases at J, with 16 bases between. Per germline, CDR1 SGHTA and CDR2 FQGNSA. The CDR3 is made up of 14 amino acids. CDR3 sequence: CASSSPGGSAGYTF. The CDR3 bases are TGTGCCAGCAGCTCCCCCGGGGGGAGTGCTGGCTACACCTTC.

There are a few counts of this clonotype. This chain connects TRBV7-9 to TRBJ2-1, with 9 nucleotides matching TRBD2. This CDR3 has 14 residues. J was trimmed by 2 bases and V by 7 bases; bases with no gene match: 3. Looked up from germline, CDR1 is SEHNR and CDR2 is FQNEAQ (reference sequence). CDR3 residues: CASTAGGTYNEQFF. The CDR3, as DNA: TGTGCCAGCACAGCGGGGGGTACCTACAATGAGCAGTTCTTC.

The genes are TRBV19 and TRBJ1-1; D perhaps matches TRBD1 (6 bases). This CDR3 is built from 12 residues. CDR1 LNHDA and CDR2 SQIVND come from the germline V gene (reference sequence). The V gene lost 7 bases and the J gene lost 9 bases, with 15 bases spanning the gap. The CDR3 protein is CASIAGVGKAFF. The CDR3 DNA reads as TGTGCCAGTATCGCAGGGGTGGGAAAAGCTTTCTTT.

This clonotype has ten or more counts. The genes are TRBV12-3 or TRBV12-4 and TRBJ1-4; D unresolved. Trimming left V 6 bases short and J 0 bases short, with 11 bases between. The CDR3 extends over 15 amino acids. The CDR3 region has the DNA TGTGCCAGCAGCCACGGCCTAGCAACTAATGAAAAACTGTTTTTT. Translation gives CASSHGLATNEKLFF.

A note on this clonotype: Given the absence of the conserved phenylalanine or tryptophan at the CDR3 end, a read error is likely. The DNA for the CDR3 is TGTGCCAGCAGTTTACTCCAGGGGGACTACAATGAGCAGTTCTCC. Its protein product is CASSLLQGDYNEQFS. The chain links TRBV12-3 or TRBV12-4 to TRBJ2-1; TRBD1 agrees at 7 bases. J was trimmed by 3 bases and V by 2 bases; bases with no gene match: 4. The length of the CDR3 is 15 residues.

The table lists this clonotype with many counts. V gene TRBV27 combines with J gene TRBJ1-1; D gene ambiguous. V was clipped by 2 bases and J by 4 bases, with 17 bases between them. The CDR3 totals 16 residues. Germline V lookup: CDR1 MNHEY, CDR2 SMNVEV (reference sequence). The CDR3 nucleotides read TGTGCCAGCAGTTTACATCCCTGGGCAGAAAGCACTGAAGCTTTCTTT. Protein: CASSLHPWAESTEAFF.

The V call is TRBV5-4, the J call TRBJ1-6; no clear D. V was clipped by 0 bases and J by 10 bases, with 8 bases between them. The germline V gene encodes CDR1 SGHNT and CDR2 YYREEE (reference sequence). The CDR3 is 13 residues long. The CDR3 here is CASSLGQESPLHF. The DNA of the CDR3 is TGTGCCAGCAGCTTGGGACAAGAGTCACCCCTCCACTTT.

This sequence joins TRBV20-1 and TRBJ1-6; D unresolved. The CDR3 runs to 15 residues. Germline lookup yields CDR1 DFQATT and CDR2 SNEGSKA (reference sequence). Trimming pared 3 bases from V and 5 bases from J, leaving 14 bases between. The CDR3 sequence is CSASGVRKDNSPLHF. The DNA for the CDR3 is TGCAGTGCTAGCGGTGTTAGGAAGGATAATTCACCCCTCCACTTT.

This clonotype was detected ten times or more. The CDR3 DNA reads as TGTGCCAGCAGCTTAAGGGCCGGGGGGAGTGAGCAGTTCTTC. It specifies CASSLRAGGSEQFF. The chain recombines TRBV11-3 with TRBJ2-1, with 7 bases aligning to TRBD2. With V trimmed by 2 bases and J by 9 bases, 7 bases remained unmatched. The CDR3 length is 14 residues. Germline V lookup: CDR1 SGHNT, CDR2 YENEEA.

This clonotype appeared a few times. The CDR3 region is CASNGGLEAVSYNEQFF. CDR3 in DNA: TGTGCCAGCAACGGGGGCCTCGAGGCGGTTTCCTACAATGAGCAGTTCTTC. The rearrangement links TRBV2 to TRBJ2-1; possibly TRBD1 or TRBD2 for D (6 bases each). The CDR3 extends over 17 amino acids. Germline lookup yields CDR1 SNHLY and CDR2 FYNNEI. Trimming left V 7 bases short and J 1 base short, with 20 bases between. The full variable domain, completed using reference TRBV2 and TRBJ2-1, is EPEVTQTPSHQVTQMGQEVILRCVPISNHLYFYWYRQILGQKVEFLVSFYNNEISEKSEIFDDQFSVERPDGSNFTLKIRSTKLEDSAMYFCASNGGLEAVSYNEQFFGPGTRLTVL.